This record looks at one T cell receptor (beta chain) sequence and its context. What it recognizes is unknown. Other DNA sequences in this specimen translate into the identical CDR3. Researchers ran the PCR with 60 Vbeta and 13 Jbeta primers. Here immunoSEQ multiplex PCR was the method, and the copy in TCRdb shows in-frame clones only, minus some. The sample has about 130,000 clones; the top ten hold 1.5% to 2%. This sample is drawn from a study of cytomegalovirus exposure and HLA in healthy donors. As for the study in general: Earlier results showed roughly 110 million unique TCR beta sequences derived from approximately 170 million T cells.

Findings and caveats of the study: The investigators catalogued 150 to 200 TCR beta chains as cytomegalovirus-associated. Several of the most significant clusters were apparently associated with common viral pathogens in a later analysis. Further analysis, carried out later, found HLA-associated TCR beta chains more clonally expanded than equally common other chains.

Trimming cost V 0 bases and J 2 bases; bases outside gene matches: 3. Germline V lookup: CDR1 SGDLS, CDR2 YYNGEE. The CDR3 covers 15 residues. The clonotype was recovered from a woman between 40 and 50 years old in good health and CMV-seropositive. The chain uses TRBV9 and TRBJ2-3, with TRBD2 identical over 7 bases. Sample: PBMCs. The CDR3 region has the DNA TGTGCCAGCAGCGTAGCGGGGAGGGACACAGATACGCAGTATTTT. This sequence encodes CASSVAGRDTDTQYF.